One T cell receptor (beta chain) is described in this entry. What it recognizes is unknown. This entry comes from a study of cytomegalovirus exposure and HLA in healthy donors. Study observations and caveats: From TCR beta sequences, most subjects' HLA-A and HLA-B alleles were reportedly predicted accurately. Common viral pathogens were later found to be apparently linked to several of the most significant clusters.

The primer mix had 60 Vbeta and 13 Jbeta primers. Repertoires were generated with immunoSEQ multiplex PCR, while TCRdb's copy carries only in-frame clones and drops some. This sample carries about 160,000 clones, 70% to 85% of them seen once, and the ten largest clones take roughly 6.7%. CDR3 length: 15 residues. CDR1 SNHLY and CDR2 FYNNEI come from the germline V gene. The V gene end was trimmed by 6 bases and the J gene end by 4 bases; junction bases not matched to a gene: 10. This chain joins TRBV2 and TRBJ1-1; 8 nucleotides match TRBD1. Sequencing was performed on PBMCs. This TCR derives from a man over 45 in good health and CMV-seropositive. The CDR3 DNA reads TGTGCCAGCAGGGTGAATGGACAGGGCAGCACTGAAGCTTTCTTT. This translates into CASRVNGQGSTEAFF.